The subject of this entry is one T cell receptor (beta chain). These data belong to a study of blood T cells in healthy people across ages. A sample-barcoded 5' primer and a J-beta primer mix were used in a second PCR of about 7 to 12 cycles. TCRdb used MiXCR to reprocess the 5' RACE reads, holding one entry per CDR3 protein. The data hold about a million distinct CDR3 sequences, with roughly half observed a single time. The CDR3 contains 13 residues. Per the germline V gene, CDR1 is MGHRA and CDR2 is YSYEKL. With V trimmed by 10 bases and J by 2 bases, 7 bases remained unmatched. Sequencing was performed on blood. The sequence was obtained from an older woman in good health. The chain joins TRBV4-1 to TRBJ2-7; TRBD2 matches at 8 bases. Written as DNA, the CDR3 is TGCGCCACCTCGAGCGGGAGAACCTACGAGCAGTACTTC. The encoded protein is CATSSGRTYEQYF.